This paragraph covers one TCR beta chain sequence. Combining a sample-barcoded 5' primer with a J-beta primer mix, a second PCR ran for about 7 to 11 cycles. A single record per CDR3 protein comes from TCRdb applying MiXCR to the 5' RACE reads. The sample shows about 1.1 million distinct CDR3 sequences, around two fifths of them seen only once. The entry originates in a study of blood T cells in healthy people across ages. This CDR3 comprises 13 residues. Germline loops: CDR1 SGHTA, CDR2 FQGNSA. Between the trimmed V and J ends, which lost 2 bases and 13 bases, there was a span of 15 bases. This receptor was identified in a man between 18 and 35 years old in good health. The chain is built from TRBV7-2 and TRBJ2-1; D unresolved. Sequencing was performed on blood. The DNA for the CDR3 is TGTGCCAGCAGCTTAAGGGAATATGAGACCCAGTTCTTC. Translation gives CASSLREYETQFF.